One and the same sample provided the 20 T cell receptor beta chains below, sequenced in a study of blood T cells in healthy people across ages. Sample-barcoded 5' priming and a J-beta primer mix drove a second PCR of about 6 to 12 cycles. TCRdb processed the 5' RACE reads anew with MiXCR; each CDR3 protein has one entry. The sample yields almost 1 million distinct CDR3 sequences, roughly 51% seen once. The material sequenced was blood. Receptors were obtained from a woman aged 55-69 years in good health.

The J gene is TRBJ2-5, the V gene TRBV21-1. TRBV21-1 corresponds to a pseudogene. The CDR3 has 16 residues. The chain's CDR3 is CASSKGQVPPWETQYF. The CDR3 DNA sequence: TGTGCCAGCAGCAAAGGCCAGGTACCACCTTGGGAGACCCAGTACTTC.

The chain combines TRBV6-2 or TRBV6-3 with TRBJ2-1, with TRBD1 matching 8 bases. The CDR3 has 14 amino acids. Trimming removed 7 bases from V and 3 bases from J; junction bases left unmatched: 5. Germline CDR1 MNHEY, CDR2 SVGEGT. The CDR3 here is CASKDRVDYNEQFF. The CDR3 nucleotides read TGTGCCAGCAAGGACAGGGTTGACTACAATGAGCAGTTCTTC.

This chain uses TRBV10-3 with TRBJ2-3; TRBD2 might be the D (5 bases). Trimming cost V 3 bases and J 6 bases, with 10 bases left between them. CDR1 is ENHRY and CDR2 is SYGVKD in the germline V gene. The CDR3 totals 13 residues. CDR3 DNA sequence: TGTGCCATCAGTGATGAGGGCCCGGATACGCAGTATTTT. This codes for CAISDEGPDTQYF.

The table lists this clonotype with a few counts. This chain uses TRBV28 with TRBJ1-5; D is uncertain. Trimming left V 5 bases short and J 5 bases short, with 10 bases between. This CDR3 has 13 residues. Germline V CDR1 and CDR2: MDHEN, SYDVKM. The CDR3 sequence is CASSPGPHQPQHF. The CDR3 region has the DNA TGTGCCAGCAGTCCCGGGCCACATCAGCCCCAGCATTTT.

This clonotype was detected only a few times. The chain joins TRBV29-1 to TRBJ2-3, with 7 bases lining up with TRBD2. This CDR3 is 17 amino acids long. The germline V gene has CDR1 SQVTM and CDR2 ANQGSEA. V was clipped by 0 bases and J by 2 bases; unmatched bases: 11. CDR3 nucleotide sequence: TGCAGCGTTGAAGAACGGCGGGAGCATCGGATCACAGATACGCAGTATTTT. It yields the protein CSVEERREHRITDTQYF.

The table lists this clonotype with a count of one. The V call is TRBV7-2, the J call TRBJ2-3, with D possibly TRBD2 on 6 matching bases. The CDR3 length is 15 residues. CDR1 is SGHTA, CDR2 FQGNSA, per germline. Trimming took 2 bases from V and 8 from J, leaving 17 bases between them. CDR3 DNA sequence: TGTGCCAGCAGCTTAATAGTAGCGGCCCGGGGTACGCAGTATTTT. It codes for CASSLIVAARGTQYF. Filled out from reference TRBV7-2 and TRBJ2-3, the complete variable domain reads GAGVSQSPSNKVTEKGKDVELRCDPISGHTALYWYRQSLGQGLEFLIYFQGNSAPDKSGLPSDRFSAERTGGSVSTLTIQRTQQEDSAVYLCASSLIVAARGTQYFGPGTRLTVL.

The sample holds a few counts of this clonotype. The CDR3 here is CSAFLGGPTGELFF. CDR3 DNA sequence: TGCAGCGCGTTCTTGGGGGGGCCCACCGGGGAGCTGTTTTTT. This chain connects TRBV29-1 to TRBJ2-2; weak D call: TRBD2 (7 bases). The CDR3 sequence is 14 residues long. Germline values: CDR1 SQVTM, CDR2 ANQGSEA. V lost 7 bases and J 4 bases, leaving 16 bases between the germline ends.

J is TRBJ2-7 and V is TRBV7-3; D is undetermined. Germline loops: CDR1 SGHTA, CDR2 FQGTGA. This CDR3 has 13 residues. V lost 2 bases and J 5 bases, leaving 10 bases between the germline ends. CDR3 sequence (DNA): TGTGCCAGCAGCTTAGGTCCGGATCACGAGCAGTACTTC. Protein product: CASSLGPDHEQYF.

This clonotype was seen just once. The chain is built from TRBV20-1 and TRBJ1-3, with D perhaps matching TRBD1 (6 bases). CDR3 length equals 15 residues. Trimming shortened V by 4 bases and J by 2 bases, and 15 bases separated the two germline ends. Per germline, CDR1 DFQATT and CDR2 SNEGSKA (reference sequence). The CDR3 coding sequence is TGCAGTGCTAAGAGACAGGCGCTTCCTGGAAACACCATATATTTT. This encodes CSAKRQALPGNTIYF.

The sample holds a few counts of this clonotype. This chain uses TRBV25-1 with TRBJ1-2; D gene uncertain. In germline, CDR1 is MGHDK, CDR2 SYGVNS. This CDR3 contains 13 residues. Trimming cost V 4 bases and J 5 bases, with 11 bases left between them. CDR3 sequence: CASSVGSVYGYTF. In DNA form, the CDR3 reads TGTGCCAGCAGTGTTGGCTCTGTTTATGGCTACACCTTC.

A few counts support this clonotype. The chain combines TRBV10-3 with TRBJ1-2; TRBD1 agrees at 7 bases. Trimming took 5 bases from V and 5 from J; bases not matched to a gene: 5. The CDR3 totals 13 residues. CDR1 and CDR2 (germline): ENHRY, SYGVKD. The CDR3 is CAISTGVQYGYTF. As DNA, the CDR3 is TGTGCCATCAGTACAGGGGTTCAATATGGCTACACCTTC.

The V and J genes are TRBV15 and TRBJ1-2; a possible D gene is TRBD1 (6 bases). V was cut by 3 bases and J by 4 bases, with 21 bases left in between. In germline, CDR1 is LNHNV, CDR2 YYDKDF (reference sequence). The CDR3 loop spans 17 amino acids. CDR3 DNA: TGTGCCACCAGCAGGGAGGAGAGGGACACGAATAGCTATGGCTACACCTTC. Its protein is CATSREERDTNSYGYTF. Full variable domain (outside the CDR3, taken from reference TRBV15 and TRBJ1-2): DAMVIQNPRYQVTQFGKPVTLSCSQTLNHNVMYWYQQKSSQAPKLLFHYYDKDFNNEADTPDNFQSRRPNTSFCFLDIRSPGLGDTAMYLCATSREERDTNSYGYTFGSGTRLTVV.

This clonotype came up a few times. The chain has TRBV10-3 and TRBJ2-5; TRBD2 matches at 8 bases. The CDR3 contains 13 residues. Germline V CDR1 and CDR2: ENHRY, SYGVKD. Losses at the gene ends were 9 bases for V and 5 bases for J; bases not matched to a gene: 8. The CDR3 bases are TGTGCCATTAACTCGGGACTAGAGGAGACCCAGTACTTC. Amino acids: CAINSGLEETQYF.

The chain is built from TRBV29-1 and TRBJ2-2; D gene uncertain. The CDR3 runs to 11 residues. V lost 5 bases and J 4 bases, leaving 5 bases between the germline ends. Per germline, CDR1 SQVTM and CDR2 ANQGSEA. CDR3 amino acids: CSVLTTGELFF. CDR3 DNA sequence: TGCAGCGTTCTTACCACCGGGGAGCTGTTTTTT.

This chain uses TRBV5-1 with TRBJ1-6; D unclear. The CDR3 sequence is 14 residues long. Germline CDR1 is SGHRS and CDR2 is YFSETQ. The V gene lost 2 bases and the J gene lost 7 bases, with 10 bases spanning the gap. CDR3 DNA sequence: TGCGCCAGCAGCTTCAACACGGAGAATTCACCCCTCCACTTT. Translation gives CASSFNTENSPLHF. Supplemented by reference TRBV5-1 and TRBJ1-6, the full variable domain reads KAGVTQTPRYLIKTRGQQVTLSCSPISGHRSVSWYQQTPGQGLQFLFEYFSETQRNKGNFPGRFSGRQFSNSRSEMNVSTLELGDSALYLCASSFNTENSPLHFGNGTRLTVT.

This clonotype was seen more than once but under ten times. V is TRBV7-2 and J is TRBJ2-1; TRBD1 agrees at 8 bases. The CDR3 contains 14 residues. The V and J ends lost 5 bases and 8 bases, in that order; junction bases with no gene match: 8. Germline-derived CDR1 and CDR2 are SGHTA and FQGNSA. CDR3 protein: CASSSDRGRYEQFF. For the CDR3, the DNA is TGTGCCAGCAGCAGTGACAGGGGTCGGTATGAGCAGTTCTTC.

This chain links TRBV15 with TRBJ2-7; no firm D call. Trimming took off 0 bases at V and 1 base at J, with 10 bases between the two ends. The CDR3 sequence is 15 residues long. The germline gives CDR1 LNHNV, CDR2 YYDKDF (reference sequence). CDR3 loop: CATSRERGPSYEQYF. The CDR3 region has the DNA TGTGCCACCAGCAGAGAGAGAGGACCTTCCTACGAGCAGTACTTC.

The chain links TRBV29-1 to TRBJ2-1; 11 bases map to TRBD2. CDR1 and CDR2 (germline): SQVTM, ANQGSEA. The V segment lost 4 bases and the J segment 6 bases; nucleotides outside the gene matches: 8. The CDR3 is made up of 15 amino acids. CDR3 loop: CSVAPTTSGANEQFF. The CDR3 nucleotides read TGCAGCGTTGCCCCGACGACTAGCGGGGCCAATGAGCAGTTCTTC.

This clonotype was seen a handful of times. This chain uses TRBV27 with TRBJ2-5; 8 bases agree with TRBD1. The CDR3 loop spans 14 amino acids. Unmatched junction bases numbered 4, after V lost 4 bases and J lost 3 bases. From germline, CDR1 is MNHEY and CDR2 SMNVEV (reference sequence). The CDR3 sequence is CASSWGQEKETQYF. CDR3 sequence (DNA): TGTGCCAGCAGTTGGGGACAGGAGAAAGAGACCCAGTACTTC.

The genes are TRBV20-1 and TRBJ2-1; 8 nucleotides align to TRBD2. V lost 3 bases to trimming and J lost 10 bases; unmatched junction nucleotides: 5. CDR1 and CDR2 from the germline V gene are DFQATT and SNEGSKA (reference sequence). This CDR3 has 12 residues. The DNA of the CDR3 is TGCAGTGCTAGCGGGGGGGCCTGGGAGCAGTTCTTC. Translating it yields CSASGGAWEQFF.